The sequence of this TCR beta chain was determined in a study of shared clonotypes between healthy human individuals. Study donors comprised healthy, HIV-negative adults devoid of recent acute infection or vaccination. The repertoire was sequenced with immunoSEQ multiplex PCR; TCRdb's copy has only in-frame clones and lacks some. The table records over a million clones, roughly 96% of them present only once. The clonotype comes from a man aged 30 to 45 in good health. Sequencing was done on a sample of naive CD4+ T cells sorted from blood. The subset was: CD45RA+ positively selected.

DNA of the CDR3: TGTGCCAGCAGTTTTACCCGGGACAGGGGTTATCATCCCGGGGAGCTGTTTTTT. Amino acid sequence: CASSFTRDRGYHPGELFF. The chain links TRBV28 to TRBJ2-2; 10 bases fit TRBD1. CDR1 MDHEN and CDR2 SYDVKM come from the germline V gene. V was pared by 3 bases and J by 6 bases, with 13 bases of the junction left unmatched. The CDR3 spans 18 residues.